This T cell receptor beta chain was recovered during a study of shared clonotypes between healthy human individuals. Study outcomes and limitations: Naive subsets usually exceeded memory subsets in estimated richness.

Turning to this clone: Its antigen remains unidentified.

The CDR3 consists of 14 residues. Germline values: CDR1 SGHRS, CDR2 YFSETQ. Trimming stripped 2 bases from V and 5 bases from J, with 13 bases between. Terminally differentiated effector memory CD45RA+ cells were left out of the naive CD8 fraction, which was CD45RO-negative and positively selected for CCR7. The protocol was immunoSEQ multiplex PCR, while the TCRdb copy is restricted to in-frame clones and leaves out a portion. The table lists millions of clones, less than 95% of them singletons, with about 1.1% in the top ten. Sample: naive CD8+ T cells sorted from blood. V usage is TRBV5-1 and J usage is TRBJ2-5; no firm D call. This receptor was identified in a young man in good health. CDR3 DNA sequence: TGCGCCAGCAGCTTTAGCCACGGGCCGGAGACCCAGTACTTC. Residues: CASSFSHGPETQYF.